Each of the 18 T cell receptor beta chains below was sequenced from the same sample in a study of response to subunit inactivated influenza vaccine. TCRdb fed the RT-PCR reads into MiXCR, producing one record per CDR3 protein. The sample carries about 780,000 distinct CDR3 sequences, around 18% recorded once. The source was PBMCs from blood, collected 4 to 6 days after vaccination. The receptors come from a man over 45 who received an inactivated influenza vaccine.

Comments on this clonotype: The junction departs from the called germline gene at one end, perhaps through a read error. This rearrangement joins TRBV5-1 to TRBJ2-5; D not certain. Germline CDR1 reads SGHRS; CDR2 reads YFSETQ. The CDR3 runs to 15 residues. CDR3 protein: CASSPQQPSQETHYF. The CDR3 DNA reads as TGCGCCAGCAGCCCGCAACAGCCGAGTCAGGAGACCCATTACTTC.

The genes are TRBV7-6 and TRBJ1-5; D may be TRBD1 (6 bases). CDR3 length: 17 amino acids. The V and J ends lost 5 bases and 7 bases respectively, with 24 bases between them. The germline V gene has CDR1 SGHVS and CDR2 FNYEAQ. CDR3: CASSPNAPGQLAQPQHF. The CDR3 DNA reads TGTGCCAGCAGCCCGAACGCCCCCGGACAGTTGGCACAGCCCCAGCATTTT.

The chain recombines TRBV6-1 with TRBJ2-5; tentative D call: TRBD1 (5 bases). CDR1 is MNHNS, CDR2 SASEGT, per germline. This CDR3 contains 13 residues. Trimming shortened V by 5 bases and J by 5 bases, and 12 bases separated the two germline ends. For the CDR3, the DNA is TGTGCCAGCAGTACGACAGTGCTCGAGACCCAGTACTTC. Amino acids: CASSTTVLETQYF.

This chain joins TRBV5-5 and TRBJ1-3; D might be TRBD1 (5 bases). The V end was cut by 4 bases, the J end by 2 bases, with 10 bases between. CDR1 SGHKS and CDR2 YYEKEE come from the germline V gene (reference sequence). The CDR3 runs 14 residues. The chain's CDR3 is CASSRGGTGNTIYF. The CDR3 DNA reads as TGTGCCAGCAGCCGCGGGGGGACTGGAAACACCATATATTTT.

This rearrangement joins TRBV6-1 to TRBJ1-5; 10 bases map to TRBD1. V dropped 6 bases and J dropped 1; count of bases not matched to a gene: 9. CDR1 is MNHNS, CDR2 SASEGT, per germline. The CDR3 has 17 amino acids. The CDR3 region is CASRLRDRGKSNQPQHF. The CDR3 DNA sequence: TGTGCCAGCAGGCTCCGGGACAGGGGTAAGAGCAATCAGCCCCAGCATTTT.

This clonotype was counted between two and nine times. The rearrangement joins TRBV20-1 to TRBJ2-7; TRBD1 might be the D (7 bases). V was pared by 0 bases and J by 4 bases, with 16 bases between. The CDR3 is 15 residues long. The germline CDR1 and CDR2 sequences are DFQATT and SNEGSKA (reference sequence). The CDR3 nucleotides read TGCAGTGCTAGAGATGGAGGGGGCGCCAATTACGAGCAGTACTTC. Translated, it gives CSARDGGGANYEQYF.

This clonotype was seen only a few times. The chain employs TRBV6-5 and TRBJ1-1; D not certain. The CDR3 length is 13 residues. Deletions cut 2 bases from V and 5 bases from J, with 9 bases between. Germline values: CDR1 MNHEY, CDR2 SVGAGI. DNA of the CDR3: TGTGCCAGCAGTTACGGGGTGGGGACTGAAGCTTTCTTT. This gives the protein CASSYGVGTEAFF.

The chain couples TRBV27 to TRBJ2-3, with D unclear. The CDR3 is 16 amino acids. Looked up from germline, CDR1 is MNHEY and CDR2 is SMNVEV (reference sequence). V was clipped by 6 bases and J by 4 bases, with 20 bases between them. The CDR3 sequence is CASSPGAYDWADTQYF. In DNA, the CDR3 is TGTGCCAGCAGCCCCGGAGCCTACGACTGGGCAGATACGCAGTATTTT.

V gene TRBV30 combines with J gene TRBJ2-3, with D possibly matching TRBD2 (6 bases). The CDR3 loop spans 16 amino acids. CDR1 GTSNPN and CDR2 SVGIG come from the germline V gene (reference sequence). The V and J ends lost 3 bases and 0 bases respectively, with 16 bases between them. CDR3: CAWRVQKRGSTDTQYF. DNA of the CDR3: TGTGCCTGGAGAGTCCAGAAACGGGGGAGCACAGATACGCAGTATTTT.

The chain couples TRBV29-1 to TRBJ2-3; D unresolved. Germline CDR1 reads SQVTM; CDR2 reads ANQGSEA. This CDR3 is built from 15 residues. Trimming cost V 3 bases and J 0 bases, with 13 bases left between them. CDR3 residues: CSVERVPTSTDTQYF. CDR3 coding DNA: TGCAGCGTTGAGCGAGTTCCCACTAGCACAGATACGCAGTATTTT.

In this sample, this clonotype turned up a few times. The chain uses TRBV4-3 and TRBJ2-1, with TRBD1 matching over 9 bases. Germline loops: CDR1 LGHNA, CDR2 YSLEER. V was pared by 2 bases and J by 8 bases, with 1 base of the junction left unmatched. The CDR3 contains 13 residues. CDR3 in amino acids: CASSQTGGYEQFF. CDR3 nucleotide sequence: TGCGCCAGCAGCCAAACAGGGGGCTATGAGCAGTTCTTC.

J is TRBJ2-1 and V is TRBV6-1, with D tentatively TRBD1 (5 bases). Germline V gene lookup returns CDR1 MNHNS and CDR2 SASEGT. This CDR3 is built from 14 residues. Trimming removed 2 bases at V and 4 bases at J, with 9 bases between. For the CDR3, the DNA is TGTGCCAGCAGTGAATCGGCAGGGTACAATGAGCAGTTCTTC. It is translated as CASSESAGYNEQFF.

The rearrangement joins TRBV4-1 to TRBJ2-7; D possibly corresponds to TRBD2 (6 bases). The CDR3 is 16 residues long. Germline CDR1 MGHRA, CDR2 YSYEKL. Between the trimmed V and J ends, which lost 0 bases and 0 bases, there was a span of 12 bases. The DNA for the CDR3 is TGCGCCAGCAGCCAAGAAGTTGCGGGGTCCTCCTACGAGCAGTACTTC. Its protein is CASSQEVAGSSYEQYF.

This CDR3 is CASLPDNSGANVLTF. The CDR3 bases are TGTGCCAGCCTTCCAGACAATTCTGGGGCCAACGTCCTGACTTTC. The chain employs TRBV6-2 or TRBV6-3 and TRBJ2-6; no definite D call. Between the trimmed V and J ends, which lost 8 bases and 1 base, there was a span of 12 bases. The CDR3 runs to 15 residues. Germline lookup yields CDR1 MNHEY and CDR2 SVGEGT.

The V gene is TRBV7-2, the J gene TRBJ2-5; 8 bases agree with TRBD1. Germline lookup yields CDR1 SGHTA and CDR2 FQGNSA. V lost 2 bases and J lost 4; bases outside the gene matches: 6. The CDR3 covers 15 residues. This CDR3 is CASSLMTGVAETQYF. The CDR3 DNA follows: TGTGCCAGCAGCTTAATGACAGGGGTTGCAGAGACCCAGTACTTC.

This chain uses TRBV4-3 with TRBJ2-2; 8 nucleotides match TRBD2. V was clipped by 4 bases and J by 5 bases; unmatched bases: 9. CDR1 LGHNA and CDR2 YSLEER come from the germline V gene. The CDR3 has 16 residues. The CDR3, as DNA: TGCGCCAGCAGCCGCCTTTTTGCGGGGGGAACCGGGGAGCTGTTTTTT. Translating gives CASSRLFAGGTGELFF.

The CDR3 DNA follows: TGCGCCAGCAGCCCCATATTTAGCTCCTACAATGAGCAGTTCTTC. This encodes CASSPIFSSYNEQFF. The genes are TRBV5-1 and TRBJ2-1; D not certain. Per germline, CDR1 SGHRS and CDR2 YFSETQ. Trimming removed 4 bases from V and 0 bases from J, with 11 bases in between. The CDR3 is 15 residues long.

In its sample, this clonotype was seen a few times. The chain links TRBV12-3 or TRBV12-4 to TRBJ1-1; D might be TRBD1 (5 bases). There are 14 residues in the CDR3. V lost 8 bases to trimming and J lost 5 bases, with 18 bases between them. The CDR3 here is CASAPGGRGTEAFF. The CDR3 DNA reads TGTGCCAGCGCCCCCGGGGGTAGAGGGACTGAAGCTTTCTTT.